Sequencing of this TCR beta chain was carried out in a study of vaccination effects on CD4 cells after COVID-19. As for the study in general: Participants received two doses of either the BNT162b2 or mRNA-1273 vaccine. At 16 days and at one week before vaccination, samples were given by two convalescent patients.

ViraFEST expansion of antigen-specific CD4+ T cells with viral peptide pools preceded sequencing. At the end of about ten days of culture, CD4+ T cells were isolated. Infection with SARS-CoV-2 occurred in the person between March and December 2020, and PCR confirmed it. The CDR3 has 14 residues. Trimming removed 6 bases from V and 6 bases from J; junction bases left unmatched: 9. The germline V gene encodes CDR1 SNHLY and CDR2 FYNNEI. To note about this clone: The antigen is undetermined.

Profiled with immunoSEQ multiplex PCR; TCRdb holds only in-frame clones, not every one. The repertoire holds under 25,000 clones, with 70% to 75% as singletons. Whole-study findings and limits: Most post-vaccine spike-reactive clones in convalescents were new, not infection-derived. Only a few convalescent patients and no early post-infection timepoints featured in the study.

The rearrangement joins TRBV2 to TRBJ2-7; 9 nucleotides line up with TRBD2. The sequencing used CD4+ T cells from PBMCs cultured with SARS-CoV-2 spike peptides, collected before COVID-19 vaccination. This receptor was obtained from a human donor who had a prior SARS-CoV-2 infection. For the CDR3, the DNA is TGTGCCAGCAGAGTCAGCGGGGGGCTTGGCGAGCAGTACTTC. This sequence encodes CASRVSGGLGEQYF. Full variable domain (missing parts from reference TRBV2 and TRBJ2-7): EPEVTQTPSHQVTQMGQEVILRCVPISNHLYFYWYRQILGQKVEFLVSFYNNEISEKSEIFDDQFSVERPDGSNFTLKIRSTKLEDSAMYFCASRVSGGLGEQYFGPGTRLTVT.